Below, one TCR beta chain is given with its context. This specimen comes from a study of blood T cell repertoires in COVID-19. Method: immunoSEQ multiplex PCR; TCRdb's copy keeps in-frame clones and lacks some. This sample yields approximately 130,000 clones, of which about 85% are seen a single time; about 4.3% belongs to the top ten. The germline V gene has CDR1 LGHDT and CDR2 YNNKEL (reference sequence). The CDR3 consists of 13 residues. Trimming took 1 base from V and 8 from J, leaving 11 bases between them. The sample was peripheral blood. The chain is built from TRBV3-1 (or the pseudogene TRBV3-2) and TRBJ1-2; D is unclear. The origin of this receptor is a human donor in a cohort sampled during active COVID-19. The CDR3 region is CASSQVIARGYTF. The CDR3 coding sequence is TGTGCCAGCAGCCAAGTGATAGCTCGAGGCTACACCTTC.